This paragraph covers one T cell receptor beta chain sequence. The antigen is not known. The data stem from a study of cytomegalovirus exposure and HLA in healthy donors. Findings of the study overall: Analysis performed later found 16,951 TCR beta sequences associated with HLA alleles at 0.05 false discovery rate. Some highly shared sequence variants likely arose as a pipeline artifact. Confirmation was obtained in vitro that three CMV-associated chains are specific for CMV antigens.

Germline CDR1 and CDR2: MNHEY and SVGAGI. The CDR3 totals 14 residues. The ends were cut back, 6 bases at V and 5 bases at J, with 16 bases in the middle. Amplification used 60 Vbeta primers and 13 Jbeta primers. Sequencing used immunoSEQ multiplex PCR; TCRdb keeps in-frame clones, though not all of them. The sample gives around 150,000 clones, about 81% of which show up once; approximately 1.4% is in the top ten. Sequencing was done on a sample of PBMCs. This sequence joins TRBV6-5 and TRBJ1-1, with D maybe TRBD1 (5 bases). The source is a girl between 10 and 17 years old in good health and CMV-seropositive. The CDR3 coding sequence is TGTGCCAGCAGGGACTCCGGGGGGGGGACTGAAGCTTTCTTT. Its protein is CASRDSGGGTEAFF.